The 9 T cell receptor beta chains reported below all come from one sample, sequenced in a study of T cell repertoires in cytomegalovirus infection. TCRdb passed the reads through MiXCR, listing each CDR3 protein once. The sample has hundreds of thousands of distinct CDR3 sequences, 30% to 40% seen once. For these TCRs, the target antigens are not known. Material: cultured PBMCs, obtained from culture after CMV antigen stimulation. The source is a human donor in good health (CMV status not recorded). Some clones in this sample may be carry-over from other donors' samples.

The chain couples TRBV20-1 to TRBJ1-2, with no clear D. V lost 6 bases to trimming and J lost 6 bases, with 11 bases between them. Germline V CDR1 and CDR2: DFQATT, SNEGSKA (reference sequence). This CDR3 contains 11 residues. The CDR3 region has the DNA TGCAGTGCCCCTCTCAAGGATGGCTACACCTTC. The encoded protein is CSAPLKDGYTF.

The genes are TRBV18 and TRBJ2-7; D unresolved. There are 14 residues in the CDR3. CDR1 is KGHSH, CDR2 LQKENI, per germline. Deletions cut 2 bases from V and 2 bases from J, with 10 bases between. Here the CDR3 DNA reads TGTGCCAGCTCACCAAAGGGTAGCCCCTACGAGCAGTACGTC. Its translation: CASSPKGSPYEQYV.

The chain recombines TRBV10-3 with TRBJ2-1, with D uncertain. With 3 bases removed from V and 6 bases from J, the gap between germline ends came to 18 bases. CDR1 is ENHRY, CDR2 SYGVKD, per germline. The CDR3 sequence is 16 residues long. The CDR3 sequence: CAISDIVVSLFNEQFF. CDR3 in DNA: TGTGCCATCAGTGATATTGTCGTCAGCTTGTTCAATGAGCAGTTCTTC.

The table lists this clonotype with a few counts. CDR3 protein: CAWSPLVGRANVLTF. CDR3 nucleotide sequence: TGTGCCTGGAGTCCCTTGGTGGGACGGGCCAACGTCCTGACTTTC. This chain links TRBV30 with TRBJ2-6; D could derive from TRBD1 or TRBD2 (5 bases each). Germline V gene lookup returns CDR1 GTSNPN and CDR2 SVGIG (reference sequence). Trimming left V 2 bases short and J 5 bases short, with 13 bases between. The CDR3 contains 15 residues.

The chain combines TRBV20-1 with TRBJ2-1, with 7 bases lining up with TRBD2. The germline V gene has CDR1 DFQATT and CDR2 SNEGSKA (reference sequence). V lost 7 bases and J lost 5; bases outside the gene matches: 8. CDR3 length: 13 residues. The CDR3 spells CSGKRGGHNEQFF. CDR3 DNA sequence: TGCAGTGGAAAGCGGGGCGGTCACAATGAGCAGTTCTTC.

The chain employs TRBV6-8 and TRBJ1-6; D is unclear. This CDR3 region has 14 residues. Trimming cost V 2 bases and J 8 bases, with 10 bases left between them. Germline loops: CDR1 MNHGY, CDR2 SAAAGT. The CDR3 here is CASSYTGLDSPLHF. The CDR3 DNA reads TGTGCCAGCAGTTACACGGGGTTGGATTCACCCCTCCACTTT.

This clonotype was detected ten times or more. The chain links TRBV7-2 to TRBJ2-7; D call uncertain. The CDR3 extends over 13 amino acids. Looked up from germline, CDR1 is SGHTA and CDR2 is FQGNSA. Trimming cost V 3 bases and J 3 bases, with 9 bases left between them. This chain's CDR3 is CASSFDSGYEQYV. CDR3 in DNA: TGTGCCAGCAGCTTCGACTCCGGCTACGAGCAGTACGTC.

This clonotype has just a few counts. This sequence joins TRBV15 and TRBJ1-2, with a possible D match to TRBD1 (6 bases). Trimming took 1 base from V and 4 from J, leaving 16 bases between them. Germline loops: CDR1 LNHNV, CDR2 YYDKDF (reference sequence). This CDR3 contains 16 residues. This chain's CDR3 is CATSRAYRVSPYGYTF. CDR3 DNA sequence: TGTGCCACCAGCAGAGCCTACAGGGTCTCCCCCTATGGCTACACCTTC.

This clonotype was counted between two and nine times. The genes are TRBV6-2 or TRBV6-3 and TRBJ2-3; 11 positions agree with TRBD2. The V and J ends lost 6 bases and 4 bases, in that order; junction bases with no gene match: 6. The CDR3 loop spans 15 amino acids. Germline V gene data show CDR1 as MNHEY and CDR2 as SVGEGT. As DNA, the CDR3 is TGTGCCAGCAGGGATAGCGGGAGGGCCGCAGATACGCAGTATTTT. Translating gives CASRDSGRAADTQYF.